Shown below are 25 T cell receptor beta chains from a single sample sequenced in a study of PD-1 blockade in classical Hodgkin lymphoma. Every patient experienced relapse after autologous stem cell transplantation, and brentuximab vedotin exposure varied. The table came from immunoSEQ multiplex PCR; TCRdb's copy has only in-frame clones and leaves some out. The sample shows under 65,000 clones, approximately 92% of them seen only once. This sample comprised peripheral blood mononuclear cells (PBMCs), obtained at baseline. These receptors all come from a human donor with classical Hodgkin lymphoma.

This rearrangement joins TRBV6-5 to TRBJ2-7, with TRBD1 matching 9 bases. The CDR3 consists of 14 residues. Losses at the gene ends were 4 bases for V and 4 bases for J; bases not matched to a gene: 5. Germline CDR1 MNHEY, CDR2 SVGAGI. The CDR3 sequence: CASSSSGTGYEQYF. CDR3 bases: TGTGCCAGCAGTTCCTCCGGGACAGGGTACGAGCAGTACTTC.

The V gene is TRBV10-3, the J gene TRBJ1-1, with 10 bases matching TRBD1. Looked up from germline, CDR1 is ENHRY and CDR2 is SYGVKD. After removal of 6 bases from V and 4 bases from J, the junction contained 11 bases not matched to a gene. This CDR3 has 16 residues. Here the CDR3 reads CAIRDTSTGGLTEAFF. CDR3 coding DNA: TGTGCCATCAGGGACACCTCGACAGGGGGCCTCACTGAAGCTTTCTTT.

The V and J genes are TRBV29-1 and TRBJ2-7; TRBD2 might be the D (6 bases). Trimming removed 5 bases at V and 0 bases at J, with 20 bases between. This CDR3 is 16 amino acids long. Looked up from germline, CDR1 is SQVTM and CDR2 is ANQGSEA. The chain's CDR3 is CSVTAVAGPNSYEQYF. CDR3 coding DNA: TGCAGCGTTACCGCAGTCGCGGGGCCGAACTCCTACGAGCAGTACTTC.

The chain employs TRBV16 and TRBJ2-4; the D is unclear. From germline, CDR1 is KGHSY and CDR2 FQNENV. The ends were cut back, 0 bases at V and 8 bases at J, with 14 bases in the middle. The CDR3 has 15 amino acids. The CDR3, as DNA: TGTGCCAGCAGCCAATCCCGGGCAGGACGGGACATTCAGTACTTC. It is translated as CASSQSRAGRDIQYF.

The CDR3 DNA reads as TGTGCCAGCAGCTCTCAACTTACAGGGTTAGACGGCTACACCTTC. Translated: CASSSQLTGLDGYTF. V gene TRBV7-2 combines with J gene TRBJ1-2, with a weak D call TRBD1 (6 bases). Germline lookup yields CDR1 SGHTA and CDR2 FQGNSA. V lost 4 bases, J lost 8 bases, and 20 bases lay in between. CDR3 length: 15 amino acids.

The CDR3 DNA follows: TGCGCCAGCCGCGGGGGTCTAGCGGGGGCCCCCGGGTCCGGGGAGCTGTTTTTT. This sequence encodes CASRGGLAGAPGSGELFF. This chain uses TRBV5-1 with TRBJ2-2; 10 bases fit TRBD2. This CDR3 is 18 amino acids long. CDR1 SGHRS and CDR2 YFSETQ come from the germline V gene. J gave up 6 bases and V 7 bases, and 18 bases lay outside the gene matches.

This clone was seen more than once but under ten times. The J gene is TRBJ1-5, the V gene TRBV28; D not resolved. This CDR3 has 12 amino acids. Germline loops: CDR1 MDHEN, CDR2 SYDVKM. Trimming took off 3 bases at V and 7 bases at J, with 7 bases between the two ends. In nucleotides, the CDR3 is TGTGCCAGCAGTTTTTCTATCCAGCCCCAGCATTTT. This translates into CASSFSIQPQHF.

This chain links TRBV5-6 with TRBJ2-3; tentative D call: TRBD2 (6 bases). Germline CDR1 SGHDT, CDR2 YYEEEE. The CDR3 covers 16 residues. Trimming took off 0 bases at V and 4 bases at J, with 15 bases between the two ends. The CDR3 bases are TGTGCCAGCAGCTTGGGGTCTAGCGATATGGCAGATACGCAGTATTTT. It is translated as CASSLGSSDMADTQYF.

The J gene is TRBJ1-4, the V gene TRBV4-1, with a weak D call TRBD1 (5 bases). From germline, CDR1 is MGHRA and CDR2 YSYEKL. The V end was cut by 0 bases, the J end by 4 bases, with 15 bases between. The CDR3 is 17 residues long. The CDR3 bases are TGCGCCAGCAGCCAAGACCAGAACAGGAACCTTAATGAAAAACTGTTTTTT. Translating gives CASSQDQNRNLNEKLFF.

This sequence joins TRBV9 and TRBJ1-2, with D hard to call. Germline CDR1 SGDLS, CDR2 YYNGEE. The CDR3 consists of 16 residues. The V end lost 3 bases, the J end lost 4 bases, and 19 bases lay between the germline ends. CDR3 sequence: CASSANPDATFYGYTF. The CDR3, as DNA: TGTGCCAGCAGCGCGAATCCGGACGCGACCTTCTATGGCTACACCTTC.

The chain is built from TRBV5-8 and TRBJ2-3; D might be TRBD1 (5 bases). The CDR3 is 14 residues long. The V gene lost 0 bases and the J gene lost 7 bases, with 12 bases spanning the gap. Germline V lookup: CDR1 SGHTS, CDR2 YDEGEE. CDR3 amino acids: CASSLGAAGHTQYF. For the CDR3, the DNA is TGTGCCAGCAGCTTGGGGGCCGCAGGGCATACGCAGTATTTT.

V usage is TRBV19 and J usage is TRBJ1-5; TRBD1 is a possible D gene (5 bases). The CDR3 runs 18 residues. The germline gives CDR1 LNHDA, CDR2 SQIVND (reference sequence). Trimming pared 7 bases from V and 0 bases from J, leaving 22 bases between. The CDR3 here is CASIEKGSLGYSNQPQHF. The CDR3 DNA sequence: TGTGCCAGTATAGAAAAGGGGAGCTTAGGGTATAGCAATCAGCCCCAGCATTTT. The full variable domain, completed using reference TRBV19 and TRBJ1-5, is DGGITQSPKYLFRKEGQNVTLSCEQNLNHDAMYWYRQDPGQGLRLIYYSQIVNDFQKGDIAEGYSVSREKKESFPLTVTSAQKNPTAFYLCASIEKGSLGYSNQPQHFGDGTRLSIL.

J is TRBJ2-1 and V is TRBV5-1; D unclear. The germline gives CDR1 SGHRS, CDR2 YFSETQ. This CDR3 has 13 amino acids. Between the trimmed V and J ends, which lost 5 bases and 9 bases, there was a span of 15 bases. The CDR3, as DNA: TGCGCCAGCAGTGATAAAAGCTGGGTTGAGCAGTTCTTC. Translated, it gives CASSDKSWVEQFF.

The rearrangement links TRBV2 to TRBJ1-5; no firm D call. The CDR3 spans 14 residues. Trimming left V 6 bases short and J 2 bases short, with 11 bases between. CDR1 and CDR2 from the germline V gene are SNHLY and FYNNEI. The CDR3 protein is CASSSRSGNQPQHF. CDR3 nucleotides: TGTGCCAGCAGCTCCCGGAGCGGCAATCAGCCCCAGCATTTT. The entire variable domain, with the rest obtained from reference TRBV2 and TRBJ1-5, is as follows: EPEVTQTPSHQVTQMGQEVILRCVPISNHLYFYWYRQILGQKVEFLVSFYNNEISEKSEIFDDQFSVERPDGSNFTLKIRSTKLEDSAMYFCASSSRSGNQPQHFGDGTRLSIL.

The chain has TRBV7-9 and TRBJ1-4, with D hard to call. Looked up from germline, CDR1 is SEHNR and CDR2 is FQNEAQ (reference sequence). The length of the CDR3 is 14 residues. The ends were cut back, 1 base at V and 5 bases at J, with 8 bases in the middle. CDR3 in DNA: TGTGCCAGCAGCTTAGTTGTGGCAAATGAAAAACTGTTTTTT. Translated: CASSLVVANEKLFF.

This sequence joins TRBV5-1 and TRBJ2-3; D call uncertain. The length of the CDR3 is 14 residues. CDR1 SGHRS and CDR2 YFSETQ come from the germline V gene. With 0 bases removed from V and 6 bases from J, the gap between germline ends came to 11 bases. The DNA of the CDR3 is TGCGCCAGCAGCTTGGAGTGGCCTGGGGATACGCAGTATTTT. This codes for CASSLEWPGDTQYF. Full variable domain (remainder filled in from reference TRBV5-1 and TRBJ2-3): KAGVTQTPRYLIKTRGQQVTLSCSPISGHRSVSWYQQTPGQGLQFLFEYFSETQRNKGNFPGRFSGRQFSNSRSEMNVSTLELGDSALYLCASSLEWPGDTQYFGPGTRLTVL.

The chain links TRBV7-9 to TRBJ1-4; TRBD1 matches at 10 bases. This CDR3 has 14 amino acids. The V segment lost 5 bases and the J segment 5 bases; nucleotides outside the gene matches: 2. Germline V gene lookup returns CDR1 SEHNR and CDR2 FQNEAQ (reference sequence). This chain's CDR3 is CASSLGQGNEKLFF. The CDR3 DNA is TGTGCCAGCAGCCTGGGACAGGGGAATGAAAAACTGTTTTTT.

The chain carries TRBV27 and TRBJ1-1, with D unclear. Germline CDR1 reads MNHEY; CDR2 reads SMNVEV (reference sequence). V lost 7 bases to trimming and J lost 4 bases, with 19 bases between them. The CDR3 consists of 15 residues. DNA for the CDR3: TGTGCCAGCAACCGAAGGCGTGACGGGAGCACTGAAGCTTTCTTT. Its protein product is CASNRRRDGSTEAFF.

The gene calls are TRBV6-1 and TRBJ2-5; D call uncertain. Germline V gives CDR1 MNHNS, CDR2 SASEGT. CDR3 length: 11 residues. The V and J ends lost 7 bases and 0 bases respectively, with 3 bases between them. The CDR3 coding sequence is TGTGCCAGCAATAACCAAGAGACCCAGTACTTC. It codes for CASNNQETQYF.

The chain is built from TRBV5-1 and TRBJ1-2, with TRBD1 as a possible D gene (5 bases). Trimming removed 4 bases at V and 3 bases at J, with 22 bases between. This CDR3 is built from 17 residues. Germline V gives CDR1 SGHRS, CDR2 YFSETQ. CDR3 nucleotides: TGCGCCAGCAGCAAATCCCCGCGGGACTCCGAACACTATGGCTACACCTTC. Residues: CASSKSPRDSEHYGYTF.

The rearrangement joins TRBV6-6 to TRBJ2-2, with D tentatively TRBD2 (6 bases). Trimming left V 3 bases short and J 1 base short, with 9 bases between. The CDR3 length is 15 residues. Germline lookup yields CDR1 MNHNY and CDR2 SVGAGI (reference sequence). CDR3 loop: CASSYNSGNTGELFF. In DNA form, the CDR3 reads TGTGCCAGCAGTTATAATAGCGGGAACACCGGGGAGCTGTTTTTT.

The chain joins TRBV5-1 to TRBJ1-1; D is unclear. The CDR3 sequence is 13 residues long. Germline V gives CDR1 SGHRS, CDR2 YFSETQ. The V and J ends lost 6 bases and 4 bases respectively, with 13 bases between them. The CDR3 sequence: CASTNVLGTEAFF. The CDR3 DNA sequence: TGCGCCAGCACCAATGTATTAGGCACTGAAGCTTTCTTT.

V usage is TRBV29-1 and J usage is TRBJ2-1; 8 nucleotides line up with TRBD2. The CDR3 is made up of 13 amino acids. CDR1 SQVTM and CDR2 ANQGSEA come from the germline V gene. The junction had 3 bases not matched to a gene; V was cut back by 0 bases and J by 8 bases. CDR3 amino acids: CSVEDSGVDEQFF. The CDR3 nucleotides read TGCAGCGTTGAAGATAGCGGGGTCGATGAGCAGTTCTTC.

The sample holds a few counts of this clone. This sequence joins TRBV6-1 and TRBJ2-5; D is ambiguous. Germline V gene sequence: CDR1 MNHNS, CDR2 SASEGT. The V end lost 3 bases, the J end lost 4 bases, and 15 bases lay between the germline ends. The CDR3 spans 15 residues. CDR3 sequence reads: CASSDGSRVVETQYF. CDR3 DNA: TGTGCCAGCAGTGATGGGTCCCGAGTTGTAGAGACCCAGTACTTC.

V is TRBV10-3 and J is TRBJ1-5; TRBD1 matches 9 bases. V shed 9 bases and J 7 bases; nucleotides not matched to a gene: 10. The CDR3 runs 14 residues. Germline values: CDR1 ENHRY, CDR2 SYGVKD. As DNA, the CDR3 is TGTGCCATAGCCCCCGGGACAGGGACACAGCCCCAGCATTTT. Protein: CAIAPGTGTQPQHF.